The 17 T cell receptor beta chains presented below share a single source sample, sequenced in a study of T cell repertoires in cytomegalovirus infection. TCRdb recomputed calls from the reads with MiXCR, one row per CDR3 protein. The repertoire includes roughly 860,000 distinct CDR3 sequences, about 30% of them detected once, and under 15% sits in the top ten. These receptors have no identified antigens. Here the sequenced sample was cultured CD8+ T cells from PBMCs, taken from culture after CMV antigen stimulation. Receptor source: a human donor in good health (CMV status not recorded). Some clones in this sample may be carry-over from other donors' samples.

The chain couples TRBV6-8 to TRBJ2-4; D perhaps matches TRBD2 (5 bases). The CDR3 runs 14 residues. Deletions cut 0 bases from V and 9 bases from J, with 12 bases between. The germline gives CDR1 MNHGY, CDR2 SAAAGT. The CDR3 DNA follows: TGTGCCAGCAGTTACTCGAGAGGTGGAGGCATTCAGTACTTC. Residues: CASSYSRGGGIQYF.

This clonotype occurred a few times. The J gene is TRBJ1-6, the V gene TRBV6-5, with TRBD1 as a possible D gene (5 bases). CDR3 size: 15 residues. Looked up from germline, CDR1 is MNHEY and CDR2 is SVGAGI. V was clipped by 2 bases and J by 7 bases, with 12 bases between them. The CDR3 protein is CASSYGGGGNSPLHF. CDR3 in DNA: TGTGCCAGCAGTTACGGGGGGGGTGGAAATTCACCCCTCCACTTT.

The chain couples TRBV7-6 to TRBJ2-7; no firm D call. This CDR3 spans 16 amino acids. V lost 0 bases and J lost 6, with 18 bases in between. Germline lookup yields CDR1 SGHVS and CDR2 FNYEAQ. Written as DNA, the CDR3 is TGTGCCAGCAGCTTAGCGGGGAAGGGCGCTTCTCCCGAGCAGTACTTC. The encoded protein is CASSLAGKGASPEQYF.

This rearrangement joins TRBV20-1 to TRBJ2-7, with a weak D call TRBD1 (5 bases). Germline V lookup: CDR1 DFQATT, CDR2 SNEGSKA (reference sequence). The CDR3 loop spans 12 amino acids. Trimming stripped 6 bases from V and 1 base from J, with 10 bases between. CDR3 nucleotides: TGCAGTGCCCTTGACAGTTCCTACGAGCAGTACTTC. Protein sequence: CSALDSSYEQYF.

This clonotype was counted a single time. The chain recombines TRBV19 with TRBJ2-7, with D unclear. Per the germline V gene, CDR1 is LNHDA and CDR2 is SQIVND (reference sequence). V was trimmed by 3 bases and J by 3 bases, leaving 9 bases between them. This CDR3 is 13 amino acids long. CDR3 residues: CASSMGSVYEQYF. The CDR3, as DNA: TGTGCCAGTAGTATGGGCAGTGTCTACGAGCAGTACTTC.

The chain combines TRBV11-2 with TRBJ1-5; 8 positions agree with TRBD1. The V and J ends lost 3 bases and 5 bases, in that order; junction bases with no gene match: 9. There are 16 residues in the CDR3. Germline loops: CDR1 SGHAT, CDR2 FQNNGV. CDR3 residues: CASSLNAGGADQPQHF. CDR3 in DNA: TGTGCCAGCAGCTTGAATGCAGGGGGCGCGGATCAGCCCCAGCATTTT.

This clonotype was seen ten or more times. J is TRBJ2-3 and V is TRBV7-9; 8 positions agree with TRBD2. The trim removed 5 bases at V and 4 bases at J, leaving 5 bases unmatched. This CDR3 comprises 14 residues. Germline V gene data show CDR1 as SEHNR and CDR2 as FQNEAQ (reference sequence). The CDR3 sequence: CASSRSGDSDTQYF. CDR3 bases: TGTGCCAGCAGCCGTAGCGGGGATTCAGATACGCAGTATTTT.

This clonotype occurred many times. The chain recombines TRBV6-5 with TRBJ2-4; 7 nucleotides align to TRBD1. The V gene end was trimmed by 5 bases and the J gene end by 0 bases; junction bases not matched to a gene: 7. CDR1 and CDR2 from the germline V gene are MNHEY and SVGAGI. The CDR3 is made up of 16 amino acids. This CDR3 reads CASSTIAGGAKNIQYF. CDR3 sequence (DNA): TGTGCCAGCAGTACCATCGCAGGGGGAGCCAAAAACATTCAGTACTTC.

The rearrangement uses TRBV9 and TRBJ2-7, with 8 bases that match TRBD1. CDR3 size: 19 residues. V gave up 8 bases and J gave up 2 bases; unmatched junction bases: 24. The germline V gene encodes CDR1 SGDLS and CDR2 YYNGEE. The CDR3 is CARTASRGQDLVLTYEQYV. The CDR3, as DNA: TGTGCCAGAACCGCCTCCCGGGGACAGGACCTAGTACTTACCTACGAGCAGTACGTC.

The V and J genes are TRBV2 and TRBJ2-3; weak D call: TRBD1 (5 bases). The CDR3 runs 13 residues. CDR1 is SNHLY, CDR2 FYNNEI, per germline. V was trimmed by 2 bases and J by 10 bases, leaving 13 bases between them. The CDR3 sequence: CASSERGTGPQYF. The DNA for the CDR3 is TGTGCCAGCAGTGAAAGGGGTACAGGACCGCAGTATTTT.

The genes are TRBV13 and TRBJ1-5; D is perhaps TRBD1 (6 bases). There are 14 residues in the CDR3. Germline V gene data show CDR1 as PRHDT and CDR2 as FYEKMQ (reference sequence). The V gene lost 3 bases and the J gene lost 6 bases, with 12 bases spanning the gap. CDR3 loop: CASSFWGAGQPQHF. The CDR3 DNA reads TGTGCCAGCAGCTTCTGGGGGGCCGGTCAGCCCCAGCATTTT. The variable domain in full, with the rest retrieved from reference TRBV13 and TRBJ1-5, is AAGVIQSPRHLIKEKRETATLKCYPIPRHDTVYWYQQGPGQDPQFLISFYEKMQSDKGSIPDRFSAQQFSDYHSELNMSSLELGDSALYFCASSFWGAGQPQHFGDGTRLSIL.

V and J are TRBV5-5 and TRBJ2-5; TRBD1 aligns across 8 bases. Trimming at V came to 2 bases and at J to 1 base, leaving 4 bases not matched to a gene. From germline, CDR1 is SGHKS and CDR2 YYEKEE (reference sequence). The CDR3 totals 15 residues. The CDR3 region is CASSFFQGAQETQYF. The CDR3 DNA follows: TGTGCCAGCAGCTTTTTCCAGGGGGCCCAAGAGACCCAGTACTTC.

V usage is TRBV12-3 or TRBV12-4 and J usage is TRBJ2-1, with D tentatively TRBD1 (6 bases). V lost 8 bases, J lost 3 bases, and 11 bases lay in between. This CDR3 contains 13 residues. The DNA of the CDR3 is TGTGCCAGCTCCGGGGACAACTACAATGAGCAGTTCTTC. This encodes CASSGDNYNEQFF.

The chain employs TRBV6-1 and TRBJ1-6, with a weak D call TRBD1 (5 bases). The germline V and J ends were trimmed by 5 bases and 0 bases, with 11 bases remaining between them. Germline V gene data show CDR1 as MNHNS and CDR2 as SASEGT. The CDR3 totals 16 residues. CDR3 coding DNA: TGTGCCAGCAGTCCAGAAGACAGCTCCTATAATTCACCCCTCCACTTT. Translating it yields CASSPEDSSYNSPLHF.

This chain's CDR3 is CASTYRGVFNEQFF. CDR3 sequence (DNA): TGTGCCAGCACGTACAGGGGGGTATTCAATGAGCAGTTCTTC. The V and J genes are TRBV27 and TRBJ2-1, with TRBD1 matching 8 bases. Unmatched junction bases numbered 8, after V lost 7 bases and J lost 6 bases. The CDR3 runs to 14 residues. The germline V gene encodes CDR1 MNHEY and CDR2 SMNVEV (reference sequence).

The chain uses TRBV9 and TRBJ1-1, with D unresolved. The CDR3 sequence is 15 residues long. Germline values: CDR1 SGDLS, CDR2 YYNGEE. The V and J ends lost 0 bases and 0 bases respectively, with 9 bases between them. The CDR3 loop is CASSVEWGVNTEAFF. CDR3 DNA sequence: TGTGCCAGCAGCGTAGAATGGGGTGTGAACACTGAAGCTTTCTTT. Using reference TRBV9 and TRBJ1-1 for the parts outside the CDR3, the full variable domain is DSGVTQTPKHLITATGQRVTLRCSPRSGDLSVYWYQQSLDQGLQFLIQYYNGEERAKGNILERFSAQQFPDLHSELNLSSLELGDSALYFCASSVEWGVNTEAFFGQGTRLTVV.

This clonotype was counted a few times. The chain is built from TRBV6-5 and TRBJ2-1; D is unresolved. V was clipped by 2 bases and J by 10 bases, with 9 bases between them. Germline V lookup: CDR1 MNHEY, CDR2 SVGAGI. The CDR3 loop spans 12 amino acids. This chain's CDR3 is CASSYLNGEQFF. The CDR3 DNA sequence: TGTGCCAGCAGTTACCTCAATGGGGAGCAGTTCTTC.